The 18 T cell receptor beta chains given below trace back to one sample, sequenced in a study of shared clonotypes between healthy human individuals. Assay used: immunoSEQ multiplex PCR; TCRdb lists only in-frame clones, some missing. The sample yields over 2,000,000 clones, about 93% seen once. Terminally differentiated effector memory CD45RA+ cells were left out of the naive CD8 fraction, which was CD45RO-negative and positively selected for CCR7. The sequenced sample consisted of naive CD8+ T cells from PBMCs. These receptor sequences come from a young man in good health. Some clones in this sample may be carry-over from other donors' samples.

The rearrangement links TRBV20-1 to TRBJ2-7; D perhaps matches TRBD2 (5 bases). V lost 6 bases to trimming and J lost 4 bases, with 10 bases between them. CDR1 and CDR2 from the germline V gene are DFQATT and SNEGSKA (reference sequence). CDR3 size: 11 residues. CDR3 amino acids: CSAGDRYEQYF. The CDR3 nucleotides are TGCAGTGCCGGGGATAGATACGAGCAGTACTTC.

V gene TRBV2 combines with J gene TRBJ2-5; no clear D gene. There are 14 residues in the CDR3. Germline assignment: CDR1 SNHLY and CDR2 FYNNEI. Trimming removed 8 bases from V and 2 bases from J, with 15 bases in between. In DNA form, the CDR3 reads TGTGCCAGCGGTTTTGGATGGGAACAAGAGACCCAGTACTTC. Protein: CASGFGWEQETQYF.

V is TRBV18 and J is TRBJ1-2; TRBD1 matches 7 bases. Germline V CDR1 and CDR2: KGHSH, LQKENI. CDR3 length: 15 amino acids. V gave up 2 bases and J gave up 6 bases; unmatched junction bases: 9. CDR3 sequence: CASSPGDSGGNGYTF. The CDR3 DNA reads TGTGCCAGCTCACCAGGGGACAGTGGAGGTAATGGCTACACCTTC. Combining the CDR3 with reference TRBV18 and TRBJ1-2 gives the whole variable domain NAGVMQNPRHLVRRRGQEARLRCSPMKGHSHVYWYRQLPEEGLKFMVYLQKENIIDESGMPKERFSAEFPKEGPSILRIQQVVRGDSAAYFCASSPGDSGGNGYTFGSGTRLTVV.

The chain couples TRBV15 to TRBJ2-1; D unclear. Germline loops: CDR1 LNHNV, CDR2 YYDKDF (reference sequence). V was clipped by 5 bases and J by 0 bases, with 14 bases between them. This CDR3 spans 16 amino acids. The CDR3 here is CATSLHGVSSYNEQFF. The DNA of the CDR3 is TGTGCCACCAGCCTCCACGGCGTGAGCTCCTACAATGAGCAGTTCTTC.

V is TRBV9 and J is TRBJ2-7; 9 bases map to TRBD1. The CDR3 runs 18 residues. CDR1 and CDR2 from the germline V gene are SGDLS and YYNGEE. With V trimmed by 0 bases and J by 2 bases, 12 bases remained unmatched. The CDR3 nucleotides read TGTGCCAGCAGCGTAGACCCGCAAGGGACAGGGTATACCTACGAGCAGTACTTC. Its protein is CASSVDPQGTGYTYEQYF.

This chain connects TRBV27 to TRBJ1-2; no firm D call. V gave up 5 bases and J gave up 2 bases, with 9 bases separating them. This CDR3 spans 13 amino acids. The germline CDR1 and CDR2 sequences are MNHEY and SMNVEV (reference sequence). The CDR3 DNA sequence: TGTGCCAGCAGTCTCACCCGGAACTATGGCTACACCTTC. It specifies CASSLTRNYGYTF.

V gene TRBV7-8 combines with J gene TRBJ1-2; 7 nucleotides match TRBD1. CDR3 length equals 16 residues. The junction had 8 bases not matched to a gene; V was cut back by 1 base and J by 3 bases. The germline gives CDR1 SGHVS, CDR2 FQNEAQ. The CDR3 spells CASSLGRGGEYYGYTF. The CDR3 DNA sequence: TGTGCCAGCAGCTTAGGCCGAGGGGGCGAGTACTATGGCTACACCTTC.

This clone has a single count. This chain uses TRBV18 with TRBJ2-3, with 9 bases lining up with TRBD1. Germline V gene data show CDR1 as KGHSH and CDR2 as LQKENI. J gave up 2 bases and V 3 bases, and 3 bases lay outside the gene matches. The CDR3 spans 15 residues. The CDR3 here is CASSPGTGLTDTQYF. The CDR3 DNA follows: TGTGCCAGCTCACCTGGGACAGGGCTCACAGATACGCAGTATTTT.

This chain joins TRBV7-9 and TRBJ2-7, with 14 nucleotides matching TRBD2. V shed 5 bases, J shed 3 bases, and the junction held 3 bases outside the gene matches. CDR3 size: 15 residues. Germline CDR1 is SEHNR and CDR2 is FQNEAQ (reference sequence). The CDR3 DNA is TGTGCCAGCAGCGCCGGGACTAGCGGGAGCTACGAGCAGTACTTC. Translated: CASSAGTSGSYEQYF.

The table lists this clone with a count of one. The chain combines TRBV6-1 with TRBJ2-3; no reliable D call. V shed 7 bases and J shed 4 bases, with 15 bases lying between them. From germline, CDR1 is MNHNS and CDR2 SASEGT. The CDR3 has 14 residues. This CDR3 is CASTTGYESDTQYF. CDR3 bases: TGTGCCAGCACCACGGGTTACGAGTCAGATACGCAGTATTTT.

The chain carries TRBV7-9 and TRBJ2-5; 13 nucleotides line up with TRBD2. Germline loops: CDR1 SEHNR, CDR2 FQNEAQ (reference sequence). The ends lost 8 bases at V and 3 bases at J; junction bases unmatched: 9. This CDR3 has 16 amino acids. Written as DNA, the CDR3 is TGTGCCAGCGAGTCAGGTGGACTAGCGGGAGAAGAGACCCAGTACTTC. It codes for CASESGGLAGEETQYF.

The chain uses TRBV11-3 and TRBJ1-4; D uncertain. The V end was cut by 4 bases, the J end by 8 bases, with 11 bases between. Germline V gene data show CDR1 as SGHNT and CDR2 as YENEEA. The CDR3 totals 13 residues. The CDR3 region is CASSSGPREKLFF. DNA of the CDR3: TGTGCCAGCAGCTCAGGACCGCGAGAAAAACTGTTTTTT.

The gene calls are TRBV4-3 and TRBJ2-3, with 9 bases that match TRBD2. This CDR3 contains 18 residues. CDR1 is LGHNA, CDR2 YSLEER, per germline. With 0 bases clipped from V and 5 bases from J, the junction kept 12 bases outside the gene matches. CDR3 bases: TGCGCCAGCAGCCAAGATCCCGGGGAACTAGCGGGCGGAGATACGCAGTATTTT. It translates to CASSQDPGELAGGDTQYF.

With respect to this clone: Sequence at one end of the junction differs from germline and may be a read error. The chain carries TRBV11-2 and TRBJ1-3, with TRBD1 as a possible D gene (6 bases). CDR1 is SGHAT and CDR2 is FQNNGV in the germline V gene. The CDR3 is 17 residues long. The CDR3 reads CASSLGYRELSENTIYF. The CDR3 DNA reads TGTGCCAGCAGCTTAGGTTACAGGGAACTATCTGAAAACACCATATATTTT. Complete variable domain (other parts from reference TRBV11-2 and TRBJ1-3): EAGVAQSPRYKIIEKRQSVAFWCNPISGHATLYWYQQILGQGPKLLIQFQNNGVVDDSQLPKDRFSAERLKGVDSTLKIQPAKLEDSAVYLCASSLGYRELSENTIYFGEGSWLTVV.

Of note for this clone: The same CDR3 arises from other DNA sequences in this sample as well. The gene calls are TRBV6-1 and TRBJ2-7; 7 nucleotides align to TRBD1. CDR1 is MNHNS and CDR2 is SASEGT in the germline V gene. The junction had 5 bases not matched to a gene; V was cut back by 2 bases and J by 4 bases. The CDR3 loop spans 14 amino acids. CDR3 residues: CASSEYRGTYEQYF. The CDR3 bases are TGTGCCAGCAGTGAATACAGGGGCACTTACGAGCAGTACTTC.

CDR3 coding DNA: TGTGCCAGCAGCCCGGCTTTGGAGGACAGGAATCAGCCCCAGCATTTT. It is translated as CASSPALEDRNQPQHF. This chain connects TRBV7-9 to TRBJ1-5, with 7 bases lining up with TRBD1. Looked up from germline, CDR1 is SEHNR and CDR2 is FQNEAQ (reference sequence). Trimming removed 5 bases from V and 4 bases from J; junction bases left unmatched: 11. There are 16 residues in the CDR3.

This chain uses TRBV19 with TRBJ1-1; a weak D match, TRBD1 (5 bases). Germline V gene data show CDR1 as LNHDA and CDR2 as SQIVND (reference sequence). V dropped 3 bases and J dropped 4 bases, with 15 bases sitting between them. The CDR3 loop spans 15 amino acids. This chain's CDR3 is CASSISGGGTTEAFF. The DNA of the CDR3 is TGTGCCAGTAGTATTAGTGGGGGAGGTACCACTGAAGCTTTCTTT.

The V gene is TRBV30, the J gene TRBJ2-5; 7 nucleotides match TRBD2. Matching the DNA end better, TRBJ2-7 makes the J call doubtful. The CDR3 totals 13 residues. Germline assignment: CDR1 GTSNPN and CDR2 SVGIG (reference sequence). The CDR3 DNA is TGTGCCTGGGCGGGACGGGAGGTACCCGAGCAGTACTTC. Protein: CAWAGREVPEQYF.